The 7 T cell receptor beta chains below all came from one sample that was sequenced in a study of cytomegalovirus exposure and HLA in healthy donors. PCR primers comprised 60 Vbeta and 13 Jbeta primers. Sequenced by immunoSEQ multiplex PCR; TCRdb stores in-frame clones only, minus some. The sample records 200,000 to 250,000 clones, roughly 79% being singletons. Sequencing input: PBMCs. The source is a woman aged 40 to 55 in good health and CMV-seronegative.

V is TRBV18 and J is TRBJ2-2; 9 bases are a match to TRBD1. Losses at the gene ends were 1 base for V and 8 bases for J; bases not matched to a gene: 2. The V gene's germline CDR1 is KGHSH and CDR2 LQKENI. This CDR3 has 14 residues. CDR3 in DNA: TGTGCCAGCTCACCACGGACAGGGGAAGGGGAGCTGTTTTTT. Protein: CASSPRTGEGELFF.

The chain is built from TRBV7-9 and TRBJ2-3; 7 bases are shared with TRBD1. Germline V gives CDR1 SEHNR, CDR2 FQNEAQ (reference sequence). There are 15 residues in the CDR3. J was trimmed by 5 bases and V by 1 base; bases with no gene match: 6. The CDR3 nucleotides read TGTGCCAGCAGCTTAGGGGACAGCCTCGGAGATACGCAGTATTTT. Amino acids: CASSLGDSLGDTQYF.

The CDR3 sequence is CASSYGAGQAAFF. DNA of the CDR3: TGTGCCAGCAGTTACGGGGCGGGACAGGCCGCTTTCTTT. The V gene is TRBV6-5, the J gene TRBJ1-1; 8 bases map to TRBD1. The CDR3 covers 13 residues. CDR1 is MNHEY, CDR2 SVGAGI, per germline. V lost 2 bases to trimming and J lost 11 bases; unmatched junction nucleotides: 7.

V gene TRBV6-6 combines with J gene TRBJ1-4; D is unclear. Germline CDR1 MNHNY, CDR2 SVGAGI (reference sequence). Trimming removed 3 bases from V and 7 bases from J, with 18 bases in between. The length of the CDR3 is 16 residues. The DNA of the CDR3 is TGTGCCAGCAGTTATTCGGGATTCGGGAGAGGTGAAAAACTGTTTTTT. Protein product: CASSYSGFGRGEKLFF.

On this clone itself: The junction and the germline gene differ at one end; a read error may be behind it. Here the CDR3 reads CASSPGDRRQETQYF. The DNA of the CDR3 is TGTGCTAGCAGCCCCGGGGACAGGAGACAAGAGACCCAGTACTTC. The rearrangement uses TRBV7-7 and TRBJ2-5; the match to TRBD1 covers 8 bases. This CDR3 contains 15 residues. Germline lookup yields CDR1 SSHAT and CDR2 FNYEAQ (reference sequence). Full variable domain (remainder filled in from reference TRBV7-7 and TRBJ2-5): GAGVSQSPRYKVTKRGQDVTLRCDPISSHATLYWYQQALGQGPEFLTYFNYEAQPDKSGLPSDRFSAERPEGSISTLTIQRTEQRDSAMYRCASSPGDRRQETQYFGPGTRLLVL.

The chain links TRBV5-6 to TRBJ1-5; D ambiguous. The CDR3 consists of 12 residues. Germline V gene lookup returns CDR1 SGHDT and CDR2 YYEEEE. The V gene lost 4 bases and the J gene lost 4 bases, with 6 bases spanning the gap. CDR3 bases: TGTGCCAGCAGCGTAGAAAATCAGCCCCAGCATTTT. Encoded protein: CASSVENQPQHF. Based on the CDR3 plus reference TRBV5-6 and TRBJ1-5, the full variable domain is DAGVTQSPTHLIKTRGQQVTLRCSPKSGHDTVSWYQQALGQGPQFIFQYYEEEERQRGNFPDRFSGHQFPNYSSELNVNALLLGDSALYLCASSVENQPQHFGDGTRLSIL.

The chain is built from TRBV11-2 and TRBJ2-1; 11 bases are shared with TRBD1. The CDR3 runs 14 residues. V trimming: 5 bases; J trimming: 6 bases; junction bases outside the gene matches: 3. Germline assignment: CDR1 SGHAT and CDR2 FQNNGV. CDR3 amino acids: CASSLGTGGNEQFF. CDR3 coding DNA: TGTGCCAGCAGCCTCGGGACAGGGGGCAATGAGCAGTTCTTC.